This T cell receptor (beta chain) was profiled in a study of vaccination effects on CD4 cells after COVID-19. Regarding the study as a whole: Pronounced clonal contraction occurred in clones induced by infection and by vaccine late after vaccination.

By share, this clone ranks as medium-sized. Antigen unknown. Using viral peptide pools, the ViraFEST assay grew out antigen-specific CD4+ T cells prior to sequencing. Isolating CD4+ T cells followed less than 12 days of culture. According to the study, vaccine recipients showed no prior SARS-CoV-2 infection and negative nucleocapsid antibodies. Researchers reported culturing two million PBMC in each well, adding around 10 IU/ml IL-2 and around 10 ug/ml peptides. It was on days 3 and 7 that half the medium was replaced with IL-2 medium. Measured with immunoSEQ multiplex PCR; TCRdb has only the in-frame clones, and not every one. The data show tens of thousands of clones, about 68% seen once. This TCR derives from a human donor who received a COVID-19 vaccine. Sequencing used CD4+ T cells from PBMCs cultured with HCoV-NL63 spike peptides, obtained before COVID-19 vaccination.

CDR3 protein: CSVATWGVGSNEQFF. CDR3 sequence (DNA): TGCAGCGTGGCTACATGGGGAGTGGGTAGCAATGAGCAGTTCTTC. The chain joins TRBV29-1 to TRBJ2-1, with D maybe TRBD2 (5 bases). Germline lookup yields CDR1 SQVTM and CDR2 ANQGSEA. The CDR3 loop spans 15 amino acids. With 6 bases removed from V and 6 bases from J, the gap between germline ends came to 21 bases.